This TCR beta chain was retrieved from a study of T cells in Graves' hyperthyroidism and ophthalmopathy. General study points: Most expanded thyroid clonotypes above 0.001 also appeared in blood.

This clonotype was counted many times. What it binds is unknown. Amplified TCR beta CDR3 regions derived from RNA transcripts. RT-PCR in the first round (using the HTBI primer set) targeted the TCR CDR3. TCRdb reanalysed the multiplex PCR reads using MiXCR and keeps one entry per CDR3 protein. The sample gives some 300,000 distinct CDR3 sequences, about 15% of which show up once; around 33% is in the top ten. Graves' hyperthyroidism is called stable when ophthalmopathy does not progress within 18 months. Those with hyperthyroidism were 18 to 65 years old, newly diagnosed, and ill for under 2 months. Orbital computed tomography, thyroid ultrasound, serum thyroxine and TRAb, and clinical symptoms together informed the diagnoses. The CDR3 has 15 amino acids. The germline gives CDR1 SGHAT, CDR2 FQNNGV. Trimming took off 1 base at V and 0 bases at J, with 8 bases between the two ends.

Sample: blood. This receptor was identified in a man aged 30 to 45 with Graves' hyperthyroidism. The J gene is TRBJ2-3, the V gene TRBV11-2; unclear D gene. CDR3 in DNA: TGTGCCAGCAGCTTAGGGATCAGAAGCACAGATACGCAGTATTTT. Amino acids: CASSLGIRSTDTQYF.